Sequencing of this T cell receptor (beta chain) was carried out in a study of siplizumab effects on memory and regulatory T cells. On the study more broadly: The study paired mixed lymphocyte reactions, running them with siplizumab at about 0.98 ug/mL or without drug.

Mixed lymphocyte reaction cells were cocultured at 37°C for 5 to 7 days. Here immunoSEQ multiplex PCR was the method, and the copy in TCRdb shows in-frame clones only, minus some. The profile shows 6,000 to 8,500 clones, less than 45% of them singletons. For this clone: Its cognate antigen is unknown.

Sequencing input: CFSE-low (dividing) CD8+ T cells sorted from an allogeneic mixed lymphocyte reaction. The receptor was isolated from a human donor in good health; the cells came from an allogeneic mixed lymphocyte reaction.

DNA of the CDR3: TGTGCCAGCAGCGTAGGGGACCACAATGAGCAGTTCTTC. Residues: CASSVGDHNEQFF. The chain is built from TRBV9 and TRBJ2-1; possibly TRBD1 or TRBD2 for D (5 bases each). The length of the CDR3 is 13 residues. Deletions cut 0 bases from V and 5 bases from J, with 6 bases between. In germline, CDR1 is SGDLS, CDR2 YYNGEE. The complete variable domain, with remaining parts taken from reference TRBV9 and TRBJ2-1, reads DSGVTQTPKHLITATGQRVTLRCSPRSGDLSVYWYQQSLDQGLQFLIQYYNGEERAKGNILERFSAQQFPDLHSELNLSSLELGDSALYFCASSVGDHNEQFFGPGTRLTVL.